The 5 T cell receptor beta chains below were found in one sample sequenced in a study of blood T cell repertoires in COVID-19. Profiled with immunoSEQ multiplex PCR; TCRdb holds only in-frame clones, not every one. The sample has about 76,000 clones; 91% are singletons. Sequences were obtained from peripheral blood. The receptor source for this set is a human donor in a cohort sampled during active COVID-19.

V is TRBV12-3 or TRBV12-4 and J is TRBJ1-2, with 7 bases that match TRBD1. The CDR3 runs to 12 residues. Germline trimming cut 5 bases from V and 5 bases from J; bases unmatched to any gene: 2. The CDR3 protein is CASSPQGYGYTF. CDR3 DNA: TGTGCCAGCAGTCCACAGGGGTATGGCTACACCTTC.

Details on this clone: One junction end disagrees with the germline gene, perhaps due to a read error. V gene TRBV7-2 combines with J gene TRBJ2-1; 11 bases map to TRBD2. There are 15 residues in the CDR3. Germline V CDR1 and CDR2: SGHTA, FQGNSA. The CDR3 DNA is TGTGCCAGCAGCATAGCGGGGGGGTCGTACAATGAGCAGTTCTTC. Translated, it gives CASSIAGGSYNEQFF.

In DNA, the CDR3 is TGTGCCAGCAGTTACTCTCCGCGGGGGGGTTGGGAGACCCAGTACTTC. Its translation: CASSYSPRGGWETQYF. The chain has TRBV6-5 and TRBJ2-5; 9 nucleotides line up with TRBD2. The ends lost 0 bases at V and 5 bases at J; junction bases unmatched: 7. In germline, CDR1 is MNHEY, CDR2 SVGAGI. The CDR3 has 16 residues.

The V and J genes are TRBV6-5 and TRBJ2-1, with 10 positions matching TRBD2. CDR1 is MNHEY and CDR2 is SVGAGI in the germline V gene. J gave up 3 bases and V 4 bases, and 3 bases lay outside the gene matches. The CDR3 loop spans 15 amino acids. The CDR3 DNA is TGTGCCAGCAGTTCTAGCGGGGGCATCTACAATGAGCAGTTCTTC. Its protein product is CASSSSGGIYNEQFF.

The V call is TRBV6-5, the J call TRBJ1-2; possible D gene TRBD1, 6 bases. The germline V gene encodes CDR1 MNHEY and CDR2 SVGAGI. V was clipped by 11 bases and J by 2 bases, with 12 bases between them. The CDR3 is 12 residues long. DNA for the CDR3: TGTGCCTCGGCCGGGACAAACTATGGCTACACCTTC. Protein product: CASAGTNYGYTF.